This T cell receptor beta chain was sequenced for a study of blood T cell repertoires in COVID-19. Study details: Collection of acute and convalescent COVID-19 samples took place in the United States, Italy and Spain. T cells, B-cell-depleted T cells, or PBMCs provided the cDNA or gDNA that served as material.

Authors' analysis steps: For nucleated cells, counts were estimated from reference gene primer amplification. Sequencing used immunoSEQ multiplex PCR; TCRdb keeps in-frame clones, though not all of them. Clonal size and the V and J genes are those of that table, whereas D and trimming came from the DNA. This table has about 240,000 clones, around 87% appearing once. Trimming removed 5 bases at V and 1 base at J, with 9 bases between. The CDR3 contains 14 residues. The germline CDR1 and CDR2 sequences are SNHLY and FYNNEI. This rearrangement joins TRBV2 to TRBJ1-5, with D possibly TRBD1 on 5 matching bases. This TCR was recovered from a man in his sixties who had recovered from COVID-19. The specimen sequenced was peripheral blood. CDR3 sequence: CASSRQKSNQPQHF. The CDR3, as DNA: TGTGCCAGCAGTCGACAGAAAAGCAATCAGCCCCAGCATTTT.